This T cell receptor beta chain comes out of a study of patients and donors after allogeneic stem cell transplantation (dated by TCRdb to 2019 to 2021). CDR3 length: 14 amino acids, cysteine to phenylalanine. The only DNA kept is the CDR3, 42 bases in frame from the first base. V and J are truncated by 0 bases and 3 bases respectively, leaving an intervening sequence of 8 bases. CDR1 DFQATT and CDR2 SNEGSKA are derived from the germline V gene (reference sequence). This clonotype was observed many times. The antigen it recognizes is unknown. One base away there is no much larger clone; base qualities are not given. Libraries were prepared through RT-PCR. The instrument given in TCRdb is NextSeq 550. TCRdb itself trimmed the public reads at Q25 with fastp, ran MiXCR and retained productive beta chains. Entries are consolidated by CDR3 protein sequence, retaining the most common genes and DNA. The sample yields about a million distinct CDR3 sequences; more than 15% were counted once. The ten largest clones take up 6% of the sample.

The chain employs TRBV20-1 and TRBJ1-4; possibly the D gene is TRBD1, per 5 matching bases. The receptor comes from a human donor who was either an allogeneic HSCT recipient or a stem cell or donor lymphocyte infusion donor (not recorded which). It is not recorded whose cells these are; they may come from a transplant donor. Sequencing was done on a sample of blood, either unsorted or a sorted T cell fraction (not recorded which). The DNA sequence is as follows: TGCAGTGCTAGAGATGGGGGTTCTAATGAAAAACTGTTTTTT. This sequence encodes CSARDGGSNEKLFF.